Sequencing of this TCR beta chain was carried out in a study of preoperative IRX-2 immunotherapy in early breast cancer. Assay: immunoSEQ multiplex PCR; the TCRdb copy retains only in-frame clones and omits some. The sample holds some 99,000 clones; 80% to 90% are singletons and the top ten take roughly 2%. Treatment indicated: preoperative locoregional IRX-2 cytokine immunotherapy. Preoperative locoregional IRX-2 cytokine immunotherapy was tested in the phase Ib source study. The CDR3 is 13 residues long. Germline V gene data show CDR1 as KGHSH and CDR2 as LQKENI. Trimming shortened V by 4 bases and J by 3 bases, and 9 bases separated the two germline ends.

This chain connects TRBV18 to TRBJ1-1; no firm D call. The sequence was obtained from a human donor with breast cancer. Sequencing was performed on tumor tissue, taken after IRX-2 immunotherapy. DNA for the CDR3: TGTGCCAGCTCACAGGGCATGGACACTGAAGCTTTCTTT. This gives the protein CASSQGMDTEAFF.